This T cell receptor beta chain appears in the sequencing data of a study of CD8 T cells in Susac syndrome. About the study: Within the sequenced group of Susac syndrome patients, about 6 showed active disease and roughly 8 were in remission.

The germline V gene has CDR1 LGHDT and CDR2 YNNKEL (reference sequence). This CDR3 has 15 amino acids. Between the trimmed V and J ends, which lost 0 bases and 4 bases, there was a span of 9 bases. The RNA, roughly 0.45 to 1 ug, was put through reverse transcription using random hexamers. One entry per CDR3 protein results from TCRdb running MiXCR on the immunoSEQ multiplex PCR reads. This table has 150,000 to 200,000 distinct CDR3 sequences, roughly 94% appearing once. Sequenced input: CD4+ T cells from PBMCs. The clonotype was recovered from a human donor with Susac syndrome. The chain couples TRBV3-1 to TRBJ1-4; D ambiguous. The CDR3: CASSQETVNNEKLFF. The CDR3, as DNA: TGTGCCAGCAGCCAAGAAACAGTTAATAATGAAAAACTGTTTTTT.